These 31 T cell receptor beta chains were sequenced from one sample in a study of glioma-infiltrating T cells. The iRepertoire nested amplicon-rescue multiplex PCR amplified TCR alpha and beta CDR3s from RNA. TCRdb passed the multiplex PCR reads through MiXCR, listing each CDR3 protein once. Among 300,000 to 450,000 distinct CDR3 sequences listed, 41% were seen once. Material: glioma tissue, nonneoplastic brain tissue, or PBMCs (not recorded which). These receptors all stem from a human donor with low-grade glioma or glioblastoma, undergoing nonglioma brain surgery, or in good health (not recorded which).

A word on this clonotype: Mismatch with germline at one junction end may stem from a read error. The CDR3 sequence: CASSESPQFYNSPLRF. The CDR3 bases are TGCGCCAGCAGTGAGAGCCCACAGTTTTATAATTCACCCCTCCGCTTT. The chain recombines TRBV6-8 with TRBJ1-6; D gene unclear. CDR3 length: 16 amino acids. From germline, CDR1 is MNHGY and CDR2 SAAAGT.

Note on this clonotype: It may be a read error: a sequence one base away is much more abundant. In this CDR3 the conserved last residue, phenylalanine or tryptophan, is missing, so a read error is likely. The J gene is TRBJ2-7, the V gene TRBV6-2 or TRBV6-3; 8 bases are shared with TRBD2. CDR3 length: 14 amino acids. Trimming cost V 6 bases and J 2 bases; bases outside gene matches: 6. The V gene's germline CDR1 is MNHEY and CDR2 SVGEGT. The CDR3 DNA reads TGTGCCAGCAGCACTAGCGGTCTGCCCTACGAGCAGTACTAC. Its protein product is CASSTSGLPYEQYY.

This clonotype was counted between two and nine times. V gene TRBV7-9 combines with J gene TRBJ2-1; 10 bases are a match to TRBD2. The CDR3 loop spans 17 amino acids. After removal of 2 bases from V and 6 bases from J, the junction contained 10 bases not matched to a gene. CDR1 and CDR2 (germline): SEHNR, FQNEAQ (reference sequence). The CDR3 DNA is TGTGCCAGCAGCTTACTAGCGGGAGCAATTTTTCGCAATGAGCAGTTCTTC. Translation gives CASSLLAGAIFRNEQFF.

The rearrangement joins TRBV7-8 to TRBJ2-5; TRBD2 agrees at 11 bases. Germline CDR1 SGHVS, CDR2 FQNEAQ. This CDR3 region has 19 residues. With 3 bases clipped from V and 2 bases from J, the junction kept 14 bases outside the gene matches. In DNA form, the CDR3 reads TGTGCCAGCAGCTTCCCGGGACTAGCGGCCCTCGTCATACAAGAGACCCAGTACTTC. Protein product: CASSFPGLAALVIQETQYF. The full variable domain, with the rest looked up from reference TRBV7-8 and TRBJ2-5, is GAGVSQSPRYKVAKRGQDVALRCDPISGHVSLFWYQQALGQGPEFLTYFQNEAQLDKSGLPSDRFFAERPEGSVSTLKIQRTQQEDSAVYLCASSFPGLAALVIQETQYFGPGTRLLVL.

This chain links TRBV9 with TRBJ1-1; D is unclear. Germline V gene data show CDR1 as SGDLS and CDR2 as YYNGEE. This CDR3 comprises 14 residues. Trimming shortened V by 0 bases and J by 1 base, and 7 bases separated the two germline ends. The CDR3 reads CASSVGAENTEAFF. The CDR3 coding sequence is TGTGCCAGCAGCGTAGGAGCAGAGAACACTGAAGCTTTCTTT.

This clonotype was observed many times. The rearrangement joins TRBV25-1 to TRBJ1-2; D possibly corresponds to TRBD1 (6 bases). CDR1 MGHDK and CDR2 SYGVNS come from the germline V gene. The CDR3 loop spans 11 amino acids. V was pared by 3 bases and J by 8 bases, with 7 bases between. CDR3 protein: CASSDGQGYTF. The CDR3 nucleotides read TGTGCCAGCAGTGACGGACAGGGCTACACCTTC.

The rearrangement uses TRBV4-2 and TRBJ2-5; the D gene is possibly TRBD2 (5 bases). CDR3 length equals 13 residues. V shed 5 bases and J shed 5 bases, with 12 bases lying between them. The germline CDR1 and CDR2 sequences are LGHNA and YNFKEQ. This chain's CDR3 is CASSARWEETQYF. DNA of the CDR3: TGTGCCAGCAGCGCCCGCTGGGAGGAGACCCAGTACTTC.

A note on this clonotype: Sequence at one end of the junction differs from germline and may be a read error. The chain uses TRBV20-1 and TRBJ1-5; unclear D gene. Germline CDR1 DFQATT, CDR2 SNEGSKA (reference sequence). CDR3 length: 15 residues. For the CDR3, the DNA is TGCAGTACTAGACCTACTTTTAGACTCAATCAGCCCCAGCATTTT. Encoded protein: CSTRPTFRLNQPQHF.

Points on this clonotype: This clone may be a read error of a much larger clone one base away. The chain combines TRBV27 with TRBJ1-1; no definite D call. The CDR3 contains 13 residues. Looked up from germline, CDR1 is MNHEY and CDR2 is SMNVEV (reference sequence). This CDR3 is CASRPQRNTEALF. The DNA of the CDR3 is TGTGCCAGCAGGCCACAAAGGAACACTGAAGCTCTCTTT.

The sample holds a few counts of this clonotype. The genes are TRBV24-1 and TRBJ2-1; TRBD1 matches 10 bases. Per the germline V gene, CDR1 is KGHDR and CDR2 is SFDVKD. Losses at the gene ends were 4 bases for V and 6 bases for J; bases not matched to a gene: 8. The CDR3 runs 16 residues. In nucleotides, the CDR3 is TGTGCCACCAGTGACCAGGGACAGGGGTCGGGCAATGAGCAGTTCTTC. This codes for CATSDQGQGSGNEQFF.

This clonotype was detected a few times. V is TRBV27 and J is TRBJ2-1; no clear D gene. The germline gives CDR1 MNHEY, CDR2 SMNVEV (reference sequence). Trimming shortened V by 5 bases and J by 0 bases, and 11 bases separated the two germline ends. The CDR3 spans 15 residues. The CDR3 DNA is TGTGCCAGCAGTGCTCTTTGGAGCTCCTACAATGAGCAGTTCTTC. It yields the protein CASSALWSSYNEQFF.

This clonotype has only a few counts. The J gene is TRBJ2-3, the V gene TRBV20-1; D not certain. This CDR3 has 12 residues. Germline CDR1 and CDR2: DFQATT and SNEGSKA (reference sequence). V lost 0 bases and J 10 bases, leaving 11 bases between the germline ends. The CDR3 here is CSARDNGGAQYF. As DNA, the CDR3 is TGCAGTGCTAGAGATAACGGTGGAGCGCAGTATTTT.

The chain has TRBV25-1 and TRBJ1-5; tentative D call: TRBD1 (5 bases). Deletions cut 5 bases from V and 9 bases from J, with 14 bases between. The germline gives CDR1 MGHDK, CDR2 SYGVNS. The CDR3 sequence is 13 residues long. The CDR3 loop is CASSRQGGPPQHF. The CDR3 DNA is TGTGCCAGCAGTCGGCAGGGTGGTCCGCCCCAGCATTTT.

Worth noting for this clonotype: Without the conserved terminal phenylalanine or tryptophan, this CDR3 likely stems from a read error. The rearrangement joins TRBV4-2 to TRBJ1-5, with TRBD1 identical over 7 bases. The CDR3 has 14 residues. Germline trimming cut 4 bases from V and 8 bases from J; bases unmatched to any gene: 8. Germline V gene data show CDR1 as LGHNA and CDR2 as YNFKEQ. As DNA, the CDR3 is TGTGCCAGCAGCCTCAGGGGGGGCGGAGAGCCCCAGCATCTT. It encodes CASSLRGGGEPQHL.

The CDR3: CASSMRDSSYNEQFF. The CDR3 DNA follows: TGTGCCAGTAGTATGAGGGACAGCTCCTACAATGAGCAGTTCTTC. The chain combines TRBV19 with TRBJ2-1; TRBD1 agrees at 7 bases. This CDR3 is 15 amino acids long. Trimming cost V 3 bases and J 0 bases; bases outside gene matches: 2. Per germline, CDR1 LNHDA and CDR2 SQIVND (reference sequence).

Notes on this clonotype: This clone may be a read error of a much larger clone one base away. CDR3 in DNA: TGTGCCAGCAGTTGGGCAGGGGATGGCTACACCTTC. The encoded protein is CASSWAGDGYTF. The chain uses TRBV28 and TRBJ1-2; tentative D call: TRBD1 (6 bases). The V gene lost 4 bases and the J gene lost 6 bases, with 9 bases spanning the gap. The CDR3 has 12 residues. Germline V lookup: CDR1 MDHEN, CDR2 SYDVKM.

Details on this clonotype: A read error may explain this, as a much larger clone is one base away. This rearrangement joins TRBV20-1 to TRBJ1-1; tentatively, D is TRBD1 (6 bases). The CDR3 sequence is 16 residues long. Germline lookup yields CDR1 DFQATT and CDR2 SNEGSKA (reference sequence). CDR3 loop: CSARVDREMGNTKAFF. The CDR3 DNA follows: TGCAGTGCTAGAGTGGACAGAGAGATGGGGAACACTAAAGCTTTCTTT.

The V gene is TRBV2, the J gene TRBJ2-1; TRBD2 matches 9 bases. Trimming took 5 bases from V and 9 from J; bases not matched to a gene: 8. The germline gives CDR1 SNHLY, CDR2 FYNNEI. CDR3 length: 14 amino acids. The CDR3, as DNA: TGTGCCAGCAGTCAAACTAGCGGGCTGGCTGAGCAGTTCTTC. It encodes CASSQTSGLAEQFF.

A few counts support this clonotype. J is TRBJ2-1 and V is TRBV15; no clear D. Between the trimmed V and J ends, which lost 3 bases and 7 bases, there was a span of 10 bases. This CDR3 spans 13 amino acids. The germline CDR1 and CDR2 sequences are LNHNV and YYDKDF (reference sequence). The CDR3 loop reads CATSRLGENEQFF. CDR3 bases: TGTGCCACCAGCAGGTTAGGAGAAAATGAGCAGTTCTTC.

This clonotype was observed a few times. V and J are TRBV5-4 and TRBJ1-1, with unresolved D. CDR3 length equals 13 residues. Germline CDR1 and CDR2: SGHNT and YYREEE (reference sequence). V was cut by 0 bases and J by 8 bases, with 11 bases left in between. The CDR3 sequence is CASSLGRTQEAFF. DNA for the CDR3: TGTGCCAGCAGCTTGGGACGGACGCAGGAAGCTTTCTTT. Full variable domain (outside the CDR3, taken from reference TRBV5-4 and TRBJ1-1): ETGVTQSPTHLIKTRGQQVTLRCSSQSGHNTVSWYQQALGQGPQFIFQYYREEENGRGNFPPRFSGLQFPNYSSELNVNALELDDSALYLCASSLGRTQEAFFGQGTRLTVV.

The rearrangement joins TRBV2 to TRBJ2-3, with a tentative D call TRBD1 (5 bases). This CDR3 is built from 18 residues. The germline V and J ends were trimmed by 6 bases and 4 bases, with 26 bases remaining between them. Germline V lookup: CDR1 SNHLY, CDR2 FYNNEI. The CDR3 loop is CASSQTILSTRRADTQYF. For the CDR3, the DNA is TGTGCCAGCAGCCAAACTATCCTGTCCACTCGCAGGGCAGATACGCAGTATTTT.

This clonotype showed up just once. Written as DNA, the CDR3 is TGTGCCAGCAGAGACACACAAGGCGGCTTCAAACAGCCCCAGCATTTT. It codes for CASRDTQGGFKQPQHF. The V and J genes are TRBV28 and TRBJ1-5, with D unclear. Trimming cost V 6 bases and J 7 bases, with 22 bases left between them. The CDR3 length is 16 residues. Looked up from germline, CDR1 is MDHEN and CDR2 is SYDVKM.

As concerns this clonotype: One end of the junction does not line up with germline, which may come from a read error. This chain links TRBV20-1 with TRBJ1-1; D gene ambiguous. The CDR3 is made up of 13 amino acids. Germline V gene data show CDR1 as DFQATT and CDR2 as SNEGSKA (reference sequence). CDR3 amino acids: CNARRGGNTEAFF. CDR3 in DNA: TGCAATGCTAGGCGGGGTGGGAACACTGAAGCTTTCTTT.

This clonotype was observed once. The chain has TRBV4-3 and TRBJ2-2; the match to TRBD2 covers 7 bases. The CDR3 totals 15 residues. Germline values: CDR1 LGHNA, CDR2 YSLEER. After removal of 2 bases from V and 7 bases from J, the junction contained 7 bases not matched to a gene. Here the CDR3 reads CASSQRAGEVGELFF. In nucleotides, the CDR3 is TGCGCCAGCAGCCAAAGGGCGGGAGAGGTCGGGGAGCTGTTTTTT.

In this sample, this clonotype turned up a few times. The rearrangement links TRBV4-2 to TRBJ2-1; maybe TRBD1 (5 bases). The CDR3 loop spans 13 amino acids. Germline CDR1 and CDR2: LGHNA and YNFKEQ. The V end was cut by 9 bases, the J end by 0 bases, with 9 bases between. DNA of the CDR3: TGTGCCAGTGGGGCGAACTCCTACAATGAGCAGTTCTTC. This translates into CASGANSYNEQFF.

The sample holds many counts of this clonotype. CDR3: CASRIGHSVYEQYF. The CDR3 DNA reads as TGTGCCAGCAGGATTGGACATAGCGTCTACGAGCAGTACTTC. The chain uses TRBV2 and TRBJ2-7; D may correspond to TRBD1 or TRBD2 (5 bases each). CDR1 is SNHLY, CDR2 FYNNEI, per germline. The CDR3 is 14 residues long. V gave up 6 bases and J gave up 3 bases, with 15 bases separating them. The full variable domain, rest sourced from reference TRBV2 and TRBJ2-7, is EPEVTQTPSHQVTQMGQEVILRCVPISNHLYFYWYRQILGQKVEFLVSFYNNEISEKSEIFDDQFSVERPDGSNFTLKIRSTKLEDSAMYFCASRIGHSVYEQYFGPGTRLTVT.

Only a few counts were recorded for this clonotype. The chain joins TRBV28 to TRBJ2-7, with D tentatively TRBD1 (6 bases). Per germline, CDR1 MDHEN and CDR2 SYDVKM. V was clipped by 4 bases and J by 3 bases, with 16 bases between them. CDR3 size: 15 residues. CDR3 in DNA: TGTGCCAGCAGTTCACAGGGTTTAGGGGACTACGAGCAGTACTTC. This encodes CASSSQGLGDYEQYF.

The rearrangement links TRBV7-2 to TRBJ2-7; D is possibly TRBD1 (5 bases). This CDR3 is 14 amino acids long. The V end was cut by 5 bases, the J end by 6 bases, with 17 bases between. Germline CDR1 is SGHTA and CDR2 is FQGNSA. The CDR3 region has the DNA TGTGCCAGCAGCCCAATTGGGGCGTCACGCGAGCAGTACTTC. It is translated as CASSPIGASREQYF.

The chain has TRBV7-2 and TRBJ2-1; 9 bases are shared with TRBD2. The germline gives CDR1 SGHTA, CDR2 FQGNSA. Trimming cost V 5 bases and J 9 bases; bases outside gene matches: 14. This CDR3 has 16 amino acids. CDR3 in DNA: TGTGCCAGCAGCCCCACGGTAGCGGGAGTGGGCCGTGAGCAGTTCTTC. This codes for CASSPTVAGVGREQFF.

This clonotype showed up just a few times. The chain links TRBV4-3 to TRBJ2-1; 7 bases line up with TRBD2. Trimming removed 1 base from V and 8 bases from J; junction bases left unmatched: 5. The CDR3 totals 14 residues. Germline V gene lookup returns CDR1 LGHNA and CDR2 YSLEER. CDR3 bases: TGCGCCAGCAGCCAAGGGGGGAGGGACGATGAGCAGTTCTTC. Translation gives CASSQGGRDDEQFF.

This chain joins TRBV28 and TRBJ2-6; D remains unclear. CDR1 is MDHEN and CDR2 is SYDVKM in the germline V gene. CDR3 length: 14 amino acids. V was trimmed by 6 bases and J by 0 bases, leaving 6 bases between them. The CDR3 DNA sequence: TGTGCCAGCAGCGCCTTCTCTGGGGCCAACGTCCTGACTTTC. It translates to CASSAFSGANVLTF.